This T cell receptor beta chain was sequenced during a study of control samples from healthy donors and cancer patients. The CDR3 covers 12 residues. Per germline, CDR1 MDHEN and CDR2 SYDVKM. Trimming pared 10 bases from V and 7 bases from J, leaving 16 bases between. Profiling relied on immunoSEQ multiplex PCR, and the TCRdb table lists in-frame clones only, not all of them. The top ten clones hold roughly 1.5% of a sample with 170,000 or so clones, around 93% of them seen once. The rearrangement joins TRBV28 to TRBJ1-2; D not certain. This clonotype was sampled from a man younger than 30 in good health. The material sequenced was blood. Here the CDR3 DNA reads TGTGCCATCGCGGACCCAAGGGCTGGCTACACCTTC. Residues: CAIADPRAGYTF.